The clone carrying this T cell receptor (beta chain) was counted many times. No antigen is known for it. Trimming removed 4 bases at V and 1 base at J, with 20 bases between. This CDR3 spans 17 amino acids. CDR1 is SGHDT, CDR2 YYEEEE, per germline. This record comes from a study of T-cell reconstitution after alpha-beta-depleted transplantation in children. Broader study findings: Surviving recipient T cells and thymic progenitors accounted for the high day-60 TCRbeta diversity observed in some patients. Diversity and T-cell counts at one year after transplant derived mostly from new T cells. Two months or so post-transplant, alpha-beta T cells reportedly derived from several hundred expanded graft clones.

During its preparation, the TCRbeta library received unique molecular identifiers. TCRdb itself ran the PCR reads through MiXCR, one entry per CDR3 protein. In the table there are 240,000 or so distinct CDR3 sequences, roughly 8% of which are singletons. This chain links TRBV5-6 with TRBJ1-1; D not certain. Sequences were derived from PBMCs, mostly from graft donor cells, sampled 180 days after TCRalphabeta/CD19-depleted stem cell transplant. The TCR was taken from a male patient younger than 18 who had a stem cell transplant for acute lymphoblastic leukemia, so the T cells may come from the graft donor. The chain's CDR3 is CASSRDIFGRPNTEAFF. The CDR3 region has the DNA TGTGCCAGCAGCCGCGATATCTTTGGGAGACCGAACACTGAAGCTTTCTTT.